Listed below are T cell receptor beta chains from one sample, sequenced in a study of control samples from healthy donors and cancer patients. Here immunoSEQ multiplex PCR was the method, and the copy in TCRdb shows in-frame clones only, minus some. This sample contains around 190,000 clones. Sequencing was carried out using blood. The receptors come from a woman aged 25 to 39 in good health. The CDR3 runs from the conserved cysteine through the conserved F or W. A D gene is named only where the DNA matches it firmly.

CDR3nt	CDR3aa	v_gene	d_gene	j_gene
TGTGCCAGCAGTTTAGACAGGGGGCGCTCCGAGCAGTACTTC	CASSLDRGRSEQYF	TRBV27	TRBD1	TRBJ2-7
TGTGCCAGCAGTCTAGCGGGGGGGCCCATCCATGAGCAGTTCTTC	CASSLAGGPIHEQFF	TRBV28	TRBD2	TRBJ2-1
TGTGCCAGCAGCTTGTGGGCAGCGTGGGGGGATAGCAATCAGCCCCAGCATTTT	CASSLWAAWGDSNQPQHF	TRBV5-5	NA	TRBJ1-5
TGTGCCAGCAGCTACCCCCGGGGCCTTCGTATGAGGGCGTCTGGAAACACCATATATTTT	CASSYPRGLRMRASGNTIYF	TRBV7-8	NA	TRBJ1-3
TGTGCCAGCAGTTACGACACTGAAGCTTTCTTT	CASSYDTEAFF	TRBV6-6	NA	TRBJ1-1
TGTGCCAGCAGTTTACGGAGATACACTGAAGCTTTCTTT	CASSLRRYTEAFF	TRBV12-3/TRBV12-4	NA	TRBJ1-1
TGTGCCAGTAGCCCCACGACAGATCGCCGCTATGGCTACACCTTC	CASSPTTDRRYGYTF	TRBV19	NA	TRBJ1-2
TGTGCCAGCAGCAAGGACAGGGGCAACTATGGCTACACCTTC	CASSKDRGNYGYTF	TRBV7-3	TRBD1	TRBJ1-2
TGTGCCAGCAGTCGTCTAGCGGGGGGGCCGGGTTATCCAGATACGCAGTATTTT	CASSRLAGGPGYPDTQYF	TRBV25-1	TRBD2	TRBJ2-3
TGTGCCAGCAGCCAAGCCGGGACTGAGACAGATACGCAGTATTTT	CASSQAGTETDTQYF	TRBV14	NA	TRBJ2-3
TGTGCCAGCAGCCAAGACTACCTCAGCGGAAGCTCCTACGAGCAGTACTTC	CASSQDYLSGSSYEQYF	TRBV4-2	NA	TRBJ2-7
TGTGCCAGCAGGGGCGGGGGGACGAACACCGGGGAGCTGTTTTTT	CASRGGGTNTGELFF	TRBV28	TRBD2	TRBJ2-2
TGCGCCAGCAGTCAATCCCTACGATCGGGACAAGACTCAACTAATGAAAAACTGTTTTTT	CASSQSLRSGQDSTNEKLFF	TRBV23-1	NA	TRBJ1-4
TGTGCCAGCAGTGAACGGGGAAACTACGAGCAGTACTTC	CASSERGNYEQYF	TRBV6-1	NA	TRBJ2-7
TGCGCCAGCAGCCTACGGTCGGATAATGAAAAACTGTTTTTT	CASSLRSDNEKLFF	TRBV4-1	NA	TRBJ1-4
TGTGCCAGCAGCTTAGCGGGGGTACAGGGGCTCAACTATGGCTACACCTTC	CASSLAGVQGLNYGYTF	TRBV7-9	TRBD1	TRBJ1-2
TGCGCCAGCAGCTTGGCCAGATCAAAAGAGACCCAGTACTTC	CASSLARSKETQYF	TRBV5-1	NA	TRBJ2-5
TGTGCCAGCACTGGATATCCCTCCAAGGGAGAATTGAACACTGAAGCTTTCTTT	CASTGYPSKGELNTEAFF	TRBV28	NA	TRBJ1-1
TGTGCCAGCACCCTGAATTTTTATGGCTACACCTTC	CASTLNFYGYTF	TRBV6-1	NA	TRBJ1-2
TGTGCTAGCAGAGACGGACAGGGAGGCTCCTACGAGCAGTACTTC	CASRDGQGGSYEQYF	TRBV7-7	TRBD1	TRBJ2-7
TGTGCCAGCCGGCGACAGGGGGACACCGGGGAGCTGTTTTTT	CASRRQGDTGELFF	TRBV27	TRBD1	TRBJ2-2
TGTGCCAGCAGCTTGGTACGGGGGGCGAGTAACGAGCAGTACTTC	CASSLVRGASNEQYF	TRBV11-2	NA	TRBJ2-7
TGTGCCAGCAGTTTATTGGGCCCTGGGGCCAACGTCCTGACTTTC	CASSLLGPGANVLTF	TRBV28	NA	TRBJ2-6
TGTGCCAGCAGCTTAGTTGTGGGGGTTGGGTCTGAAGCTTTCTTT	CASSLVVGVGSEAFF	TRBV7-8	NA	TRBJ1-1
TGTGCCAGTGAAAGGGAATCCTATAATTCACCCCTCCACTTT	CASERESYNSPLHF	TRBV18	NA	TRBJ1-6
TGCGCCAGCAGCCTGCTCAGGGTCAATGAGCAGTTCTTC	CASSLLRVNEQFF	TRBV5-1	NA	TRBJ2-1
TGTGCCAGCAGCTCTATCAGGGGTATAAGGGTCTACGAGCAGTACTTC	CASSSIRGIRVYEQYF	TRBV11-2	NA	TRBJ2-7
TGCGCCAGCAGTCCCCCCCCCGGGCAGGCTGCAACTAATGAAAAACTGTTTTTT	CASSPPPGQAATNEKLFF	TRBV23-1	NA	TRBJ1-4
TGTGCCAGCCACGCATCCGGGACAGGGGGCCAAGGCTACACCTTC	CASHASGTGGQGYTF	TRBV28	TRBD1	TRBJ1-2
TGTGCCAGCAGCCTAGAGGGGGGGTACGAGCAGTACTTC	CASSLEGGYEQYF	TRBV7-3	NA	TRBJ2-7
TGTGCCAGCAAACAGGTCGTTGAAGCTTTCTTT	CASKQVVEAFF	TRBV28	NA	TRBJ1-1
TGTGCCAGCAGCCCGACTAGCGATTACAATGAGCAGTTCTTC	CASSPTSDYNEQFF	TRBV5-4	TRBD2	TRBJ2-1
TGTGCCAGCAGCCCGAAGACAGGGCACCCCTACGAGCAGTACTTC	CASSPKTGHPYEQYF	TRBV7-9	TRBD1	TRBJ2-7
TGCGCCAGCAGTAAACTACCCCAGCATTTT	CASSKLPQHF	TRBV23-1	NA	TRBJ1-5
TGTGCCAGCAGCGACCGACAGGGAAATTGGGATGGCTACACCTTC	CASSDRQGNWDGYTF	TRBV5-4	TRBD1	TRBJ1-2
TGTGCCAGCAGCCTCGGCGGTACGGCCTCTGGAAACACCATATATTTT	CASSLGGTASGNTIYF	TRBV7-9	NA	TRBJ1-3
TGCGCCACCCCGAGGGTTTCACCCCTCCACTTT	CATPRVSPLHF	TRBV10-1	NA	TRBJ1-6
TGCAGTGCTAGTCTTAAGAGCAATCAGCCCCAGCATTTT	CSASLKSNQPQHF	TRBV20-1	NA	TRBJ1-5
TGCGCCAGCAGCTTGGACAGGGATAAAGGGTTGTCCACCTTC	CASSLDRDKGLSTF	TRBV5-1	NA	TRBJ1-2
TGTGCCAGCAGTTTAAGCTCGACCGGGAACTATGGCTACACCTTC	CASSLSSTGNYGYTF	TRBV27	NA	TRBJ1-2
TGTGCCAGCAGTTATCGACAGGGCTACACTGAAGCTTTCTTT	CASSYRQGYTEAFF	TRBV6-5	TRBD1	TRBJ1-1
TGTGCCAGCAGCCTCTACAACGAGCAGTACTTC	CASSLYNEQYF	TRBV7-9	NA	TRBJ2-7
TGTGCCAGCAGTCAGCATGGGGTGGAGGCAACTAATGAAAAACTGTTTTTT	CASSQHGVEATNEKLFF	TRBV2	NA	TRBJ1-4
TGTGCCAGCACTCCATGGGAGGTCTATGGCTACACCTTC	CASTPWEVYGYTF	TRBV28	NA	TRBJ1-2